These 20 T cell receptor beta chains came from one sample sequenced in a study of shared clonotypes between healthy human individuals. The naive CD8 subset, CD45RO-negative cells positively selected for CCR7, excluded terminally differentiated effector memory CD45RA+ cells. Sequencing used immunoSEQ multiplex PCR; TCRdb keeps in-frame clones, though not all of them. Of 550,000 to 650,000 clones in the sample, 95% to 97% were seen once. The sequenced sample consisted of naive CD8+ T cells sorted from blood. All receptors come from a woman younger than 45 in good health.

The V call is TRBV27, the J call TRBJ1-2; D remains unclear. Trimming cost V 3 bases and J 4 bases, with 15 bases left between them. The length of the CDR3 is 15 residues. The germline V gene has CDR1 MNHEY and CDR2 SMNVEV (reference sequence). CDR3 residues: CASSFGFPEVYGYTF. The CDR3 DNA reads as TGTGCCAGCAGTTTTGGTTTCCCCGAGGTCTATGGCTACACCTTC.

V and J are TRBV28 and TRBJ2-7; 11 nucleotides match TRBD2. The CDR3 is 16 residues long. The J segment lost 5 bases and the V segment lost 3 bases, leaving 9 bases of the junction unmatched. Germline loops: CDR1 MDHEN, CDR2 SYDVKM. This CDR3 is CASSFTLAGGSDEQYF. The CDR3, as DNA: TGTGCCAGCAGTTTTACGCTAGCGGGAGGTTCTGACGAGCAGTACTTC.

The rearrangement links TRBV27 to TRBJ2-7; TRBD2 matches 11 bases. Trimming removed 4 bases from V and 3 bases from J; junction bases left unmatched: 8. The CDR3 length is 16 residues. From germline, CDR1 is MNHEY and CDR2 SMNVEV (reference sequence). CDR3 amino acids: CASSSHTSGRYYEQYF. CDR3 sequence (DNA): TGTGCCAGCAGTTCCCATACTAGCGGGAGATACTACGAGCAGTACTTC.

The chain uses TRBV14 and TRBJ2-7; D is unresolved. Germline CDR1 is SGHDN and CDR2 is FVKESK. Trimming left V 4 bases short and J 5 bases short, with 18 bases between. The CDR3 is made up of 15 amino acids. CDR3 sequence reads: CASSPVELGRDEQYF. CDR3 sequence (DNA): TGTGCCAGCAGCCCGGTGGAACTCGGTAGGGACGAGCAGTACTTC.

CDR3 region: CASSLLPRNTEAFF. CDR3 in DNA: TGTGCCAGCAGTTTATTGCCACGAAACACTGAAGCTTTCTTT. This sequence joins TRBV28 and TRBJ1-1; D not certain. The CDR3 has 14 residues. Trimming took off 1 base at V and 2 bases at J, with 8 bases between the two ends. Germline V lookup: CDR1 MDHEN, CDR2 SYDVKM.

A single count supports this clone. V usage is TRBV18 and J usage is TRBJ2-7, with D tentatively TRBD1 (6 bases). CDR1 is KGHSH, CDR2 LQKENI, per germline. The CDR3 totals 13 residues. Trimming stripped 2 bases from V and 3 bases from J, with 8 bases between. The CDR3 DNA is TGTGCCAGCTCACCAGAGGGGGTCTACGAGCAGTACTTC. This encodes CASSPEGVYEQYF.

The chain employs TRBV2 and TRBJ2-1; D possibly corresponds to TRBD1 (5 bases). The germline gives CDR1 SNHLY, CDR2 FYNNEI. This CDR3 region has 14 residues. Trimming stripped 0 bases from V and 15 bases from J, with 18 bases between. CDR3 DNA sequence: TGTGCCAGCAGTGAAGCGCTTCAGGGCAGTGGGTTGTTCTTC. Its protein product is CASSEALQGSGLFF.

CDR3 DNA: TGTGCCAGCAGCGATGAAACAAGGACAGGGGAGTCCTACGAGCAGTACTTC. It translates to CASSDETRTGESYEQYF. V and J are TRBV6-4 and TRBJ2-7, with 9 bases that match TRBD1. J gave up 1 base and V 6 bases, and 13 bases lay outside the gene matches. The CDR3 is made up of 17 amino acids. Germline lookup yields CDR1 MRHNA and CDR2 SNTAGT.

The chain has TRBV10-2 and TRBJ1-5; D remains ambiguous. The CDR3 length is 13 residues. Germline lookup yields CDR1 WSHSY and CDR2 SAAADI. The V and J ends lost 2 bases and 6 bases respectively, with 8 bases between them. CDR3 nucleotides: TGCGCCAGCAGTGAGGGTTCGGGTCAGCCCCAGCATTTT. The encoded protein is CASSEGSGQPQHF.

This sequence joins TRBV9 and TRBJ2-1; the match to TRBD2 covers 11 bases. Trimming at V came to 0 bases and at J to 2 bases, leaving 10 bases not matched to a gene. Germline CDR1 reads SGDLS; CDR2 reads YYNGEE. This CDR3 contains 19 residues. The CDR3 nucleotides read TGTGCCAGCAGCGTAGGGCTAGCGGGAGGTAGTACCACCTACAATGAGCAGTTCTTC. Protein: CASSVGLAGGSTTYNEQFF.

CDR3 DNA sequence: TGTGCCAGCAGTCCGGGGACAGTAGAGATGTGGGAGACCCAGTACTTC. Encoded protein: CASSPGTVEMWETQYF. The V call is TRBV28, the J call TRBJ2-5; 7 nucleotides match TRBD1. Germline V gives CDR1 MDHEN, CDR2 SYDVKM. J lost 5 bases, V lost 5 bases, and 14 bases had no gene match. The CDR3 spans 16 residues.

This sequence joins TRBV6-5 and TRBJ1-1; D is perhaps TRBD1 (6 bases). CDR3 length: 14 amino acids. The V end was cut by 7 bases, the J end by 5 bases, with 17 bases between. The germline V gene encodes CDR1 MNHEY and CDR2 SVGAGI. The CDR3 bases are TGTGCCAGCACCCCTTCGACAGGCGCAACTGAAGCTTTCTTT. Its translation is CASTPSTGATEAFF.

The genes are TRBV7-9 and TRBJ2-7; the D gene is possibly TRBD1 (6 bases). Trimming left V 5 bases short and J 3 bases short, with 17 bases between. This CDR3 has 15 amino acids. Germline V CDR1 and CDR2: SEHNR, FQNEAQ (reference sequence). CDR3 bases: TGTGCCAGCAGCCCTGTACAGGGAGTACTCTACGAGCAGTACTTC. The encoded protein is CASSPVQGVLYEQYF.

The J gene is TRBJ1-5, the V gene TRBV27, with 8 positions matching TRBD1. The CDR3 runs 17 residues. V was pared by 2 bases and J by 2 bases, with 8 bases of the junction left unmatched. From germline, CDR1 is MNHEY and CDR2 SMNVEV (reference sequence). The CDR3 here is CASSLQGAPAGNQPQHF. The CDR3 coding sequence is TGTGCCAGCAGTTTACAGGGGGCCCCCGCGGGCAATCAGCCCCAGCATTTT.

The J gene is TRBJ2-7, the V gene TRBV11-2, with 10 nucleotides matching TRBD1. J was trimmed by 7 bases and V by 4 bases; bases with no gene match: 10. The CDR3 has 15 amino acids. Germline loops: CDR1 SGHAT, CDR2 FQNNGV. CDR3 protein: CASSSRGDRGREQYF. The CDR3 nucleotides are TGTGCCAGCAGCTCCCGGGGGGACAGGGGCAGGGAGCAGTACTTC.

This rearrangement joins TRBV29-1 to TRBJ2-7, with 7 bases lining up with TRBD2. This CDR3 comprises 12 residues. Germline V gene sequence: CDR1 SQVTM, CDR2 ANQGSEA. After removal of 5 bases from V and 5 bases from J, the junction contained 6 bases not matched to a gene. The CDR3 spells CSVLAGDDEQYF. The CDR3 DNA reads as TGCAGCGTTCTCGCGGGAGACGACGAGCAGTACTTC.

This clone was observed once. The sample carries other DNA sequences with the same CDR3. CDR3 residues: CASSPRTGSYEQYF. DNA of the CDR3: TGTGCCAGCAGCCCGCGGACGGGATCCTACGAGCAGTACTTC. The chain has TRBV28 and TRBJ2-7; TRBD2 might be the D (5 bases). V was trimmed by 6 bases and J by 1 base, leaving 13 bases between them. The CDR3 consists of 14 residues. In germline, CDR1 is MDHEN, CDR2 SYDVKM.

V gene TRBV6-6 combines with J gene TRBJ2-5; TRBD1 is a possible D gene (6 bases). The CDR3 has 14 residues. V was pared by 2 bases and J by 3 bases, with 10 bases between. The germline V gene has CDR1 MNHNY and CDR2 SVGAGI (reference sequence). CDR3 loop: CASSYRDTEETQYF. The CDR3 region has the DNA TGTGCCAGCAGTTACAGGGACACTGAAGAGACCCAGTACTTC.

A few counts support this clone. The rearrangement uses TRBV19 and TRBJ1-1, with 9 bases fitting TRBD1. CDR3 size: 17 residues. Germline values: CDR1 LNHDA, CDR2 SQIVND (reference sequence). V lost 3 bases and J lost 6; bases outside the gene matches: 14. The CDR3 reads CASSIFFPPDRGPEAFF. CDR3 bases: TGTGCCAGTAGTATTTTCTTTCCCCCGGACAGGGGCCCTGAAGCTTTCTTT.

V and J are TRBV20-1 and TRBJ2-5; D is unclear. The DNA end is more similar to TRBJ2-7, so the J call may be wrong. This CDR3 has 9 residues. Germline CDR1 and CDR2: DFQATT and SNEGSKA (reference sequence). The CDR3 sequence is CSARAEQYF. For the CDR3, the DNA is TGCAGTGCTAGGGCCGAGCAGTACTTC.